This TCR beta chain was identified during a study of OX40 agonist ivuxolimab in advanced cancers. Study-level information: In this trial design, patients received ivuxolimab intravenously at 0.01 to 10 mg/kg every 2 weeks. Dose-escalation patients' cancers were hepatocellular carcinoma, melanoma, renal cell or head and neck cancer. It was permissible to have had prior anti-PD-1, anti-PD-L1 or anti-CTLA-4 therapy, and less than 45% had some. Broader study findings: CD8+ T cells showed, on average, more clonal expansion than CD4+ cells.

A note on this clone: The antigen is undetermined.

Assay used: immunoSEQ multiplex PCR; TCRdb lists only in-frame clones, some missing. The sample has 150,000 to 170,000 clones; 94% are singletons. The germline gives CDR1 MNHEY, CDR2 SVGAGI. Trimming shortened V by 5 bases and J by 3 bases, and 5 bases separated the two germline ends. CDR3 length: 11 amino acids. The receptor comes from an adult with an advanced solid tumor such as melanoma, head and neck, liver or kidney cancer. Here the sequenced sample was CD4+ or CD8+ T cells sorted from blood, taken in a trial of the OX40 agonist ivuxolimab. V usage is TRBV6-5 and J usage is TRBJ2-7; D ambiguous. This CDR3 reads CASSHNYEQYF. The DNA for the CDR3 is TGTGCCAGCAGTCATAACTACGAGCAGTACTTC.